The source of this T cell receptor beta chain is a study of T cells in Graves' hyperthyroidism and ophthalmopathy. Study at large: Peripheral blood samples were taken at initial diagnosis, prior to any treatment. Study-wide findings and caveats: Most thyroid-expanded clonotypes above 0.001 were also found in blood.

TCR beta CDR3 regions were amplified from RNA. The study used the HTBI primer set for a first-round RT-PCR of the TCR CDR3. MiXCR, applied by TCRdb to the multiplex PCR reads, yields one record per CDR3 protein. The top ten hold 15% to 17% of the sample, which has under 400,000 distinct CDR3 sequences, about a sixth seen once. The CDR3 consists of 14 residues. Trimming left V 3 bases short and J 1 base short, with 10 bases between. Germline V gene data show CDR1 as LNHDA and CDR2 as SQIVND (reference sequence). This clonotype was recorded many times. Its antigen remains unknown. Sequenced input: blood. J is TRBJ2-7 and V is TRBV19; D unresolved. The sequence came from a woman aged 40 to 55 with Graves' ophthalmopathy. CDR3 nucleotide sequence: TGTGCCAGTAGTATTCGTCGTGAATCCTACGAGCAGTACTTC. Translating it yields CASSIRRESYEQYF.